The T cell receptor beta chain described here comes from a study of cytomegalovirus exposure and HLA in healthy donors. 13 Jbeta primers and 60 Vbeta primers were used for the PCR. Repertoires were generated with immunoSEQ multiplex PCR, while TCRdb's copy carries only in-frame clones and drops some. The table records fewer than 120,000 clones, 60% to 85% of them present only once. Germline V gene sequence: CDR1 SNHLY, CDR2 FYNNEI. CDR3 size: 14 residues. The ends were cut back, 4 bases at V and 5 bases at J, with 15 bases in the middle. This chain uses TRBV2 with TRBJ2-7, with a tentative D call TRBD1 (6 bases). The receptor's source is a woman aged 25-40 years in good health and CMV-seronegative. The specimen sequenced was PBMCs. This CDR3 is CASSGGRGPNEQYF. The CDR3 region has the DNA TGTGCCAGCAGTGGAGGCAGGGGTCCAAACGAGCAGTACTTC.